This T cell receptor beta chain was captured in a study of early T cells in non-severe SARS-CoV-2 infection (dated by TCRdb to the early 2020s). For context, the study as a whole: Because TCR sequencing was done on bulk RNA from unsorted whole blood, the alpha and beta chains could not be paired. What the research found in general, with its limitations: VDJdb matching was skewed toward anti-spike CD8 responses, so virus-specific expansions were likely underestimated and private and CD4 specificities were missed.

Turning to this clonotype: Its antigen is not yet known. Base qualities are missing; no much larger clone stands one base away.

The study was a case-control design nested within a healthcare worker cohort in London, UK, with weekly nasopharyngeal swab PCR tests and blood sampling. Healthcare workers were recruited between 23 and 31 March 2020, during the week of the UK lockdown, and were followed weekly for up to roughly 15 weeks. The library was prepared using 5' RACE. The run used a NextSeq 500. Unique molecular identifiers were attached to individual cDNA molecules in the TCR library protocol so that sequencing error and PCR bias could be corrected. Both TCR alpha and beta chains were sequenced, and tight co-correlation was observed between alpha and beta sequence abundances in each sample. As for the original processing: Decombinator V4 was used to annotate TCR sequences for V gene, J gene and CDR3. Expanded TCRs were defined as changing significantly between any two time points under a Poisson model with p below 0.0001. TCR abundances were normalised to the total number of TCRs sequenced per sample and expressed as counts per million. MAIT TCRs were defined by TRAV1-2 paired with TRAJ12, TRAJ20 or TRAJ33, and iNKT TCRs by TRAV10 paired with TRAJ18. VDJdb, accessed on 1 November 2021, was searched for TCRs annotated for CMV, EBV and SARS-CoV-2, and TCRs annotated for more than one antigen were excluded. TCRdb ran its own pipeline on the public reads, namely fastp trimming at Q25 and MiXCR clone calling, and kept in-frame beta chains. Each record represents a unique CDR3 protein, reported with the most common genes and DNA among its rows. In this record, the V and J calls reflect TCRdb's handling and not the investigators' own analysis. The sample has around 58,000 distinct CDR3 sequences on record, about 7.7% of them singletons. About 10% of the sample comes from the top ten.

Its CDR3 holds 14 amino acids, cysteine through phenylalanine. Only the CDR3 portion is preserved as DNA: 42 bases, with reading frame beginning at the first base. Per the germline V gene, KGHSH is the CDR1 and LQKENI is the CDR2. V and J are truncated by 1 base and 1 base respectively, leaving an intervening sequence of 7 bases. The input for sequencing was whole blood, taken at baseline. This chain is built from TRBV18 and TRBJ1-1; no D gene can be assigned with confidence. The TCR comes from an adult who was a healthcare worker with PCR-confirmed SARS-CoV-2 infection or an uninfected control (not recorded which). The CDR3 loop reads CASSPQLQNTEAFF. The DNA sequence is given as TGTGCCAGCTCACCACAGTTACAGAACACTGAAGCTTTCTTT.